This T cell receptor (beta chain) was identified during a study of CXCR3-negative and CXCR3-positive naive CD8 T cells. Study findings and constraints: Comparison of naive cells showed more hydrophobic TRB CDR3s in CXCR3-positive than in CXCR3-negative naive cells. TCR interaction strength was inferred from TRB CDR3 physicochemistry, as CD5 matched across naive subsets.

The libraries of TRB cDNA were constructed through 5' RACE using UMI labels. From the 5' RACE reads, TCRdb lists one entry per CDR3 protein and no DNA. This sample lists approximately 96,000 distinct CDR3 sequences; its ten largest clones have approximately 1.1%. Details on this clonotype: Its antigen is unknown.

The CDR3 has 14 residues. CDR1 and CDR2 from the germline V gene are SQVTM and ANQGSEA. Material for sequencing was naive CXCR3+ CD8+ T cells from blood. The subset is: CD45RO-CCR7+CD27+CD95- naive CD8+ T cells expressing CXCR3 (TNR3+). This clonotype originated in a human donor in good health. Some clones in this sample may be carry-over from other donors' samples. The V call is TRBV29-1, the J call TRBJ1-2. The chain's CDR3 is CSVETGWRNYGYTF.